A selection of T cell receptor beta chains follows, all from one sample in a study of CD8 T cells in Susac syndrome. In TCRdb, the immunoSEQ multiplex PCR reads were re-called with MiXCR into one record per CDR3 protein. The sample has some 97,000 distinct CDR3 sequences, about 95% seen once. Material for sequencing was CD8+ T cells from PBMCs. These receptors all stem from a human donor with Susac syndrome. CDR3s include the opening cysteine and the closing phenylalanine or tryptophan. Fields, in order: J gene, V gene, D gene, CDR3 protein, CDR3 DNA. The D gene is left open where the match is weak.

TRBJ2-3 | TRBV7-2 | - | CASSSSGRGRTDTQYF | TGTGCCAGCAGCTCGTCCGGACGGGGGCGCACAGATACGCAGTATTTT
TRBJ1-2 | TRBV29-1 | TRBD1 | CSVEPGTGEYGYTF | TGCAGCGTTGAACCGGGGACAGGGGAATATGGCTACACCTTC
TRBJ2-5 | TRBV4-1 | - | CASSQPQETQYF | TGCGCCAGCAGCCAGCCCCAAGAGACCCAGTACTTC
TRBJ2-7 | TRBV5-6 | - | CASSLGEFRRGQYF | TGTGCCAGCAGCTTGGGGGAGTTCCGCCGGGGGCAGTACTTC
TRBJ2-2 | TRBV4-1 | TRBD1 | CASSQPDRGKNGELFF | TGCGCCAGCAGCCAACCGGACAGGGGGAAGAACGGGGAGCTGTTTTTT
TRBJ1-2 | TRBV29-1 | TRBD1 | CSVLDRDGYTF | TGCAGCGTGCTGGACAGGGATGGCTACACCTTC
TRBJ2-2 | TRBV12-3/TRBV12-4 | - | CASTPTGNTGELFF | TGTGCCAGCACCCCTACGGGGAACACCGGGGAGCTGTTTTTT
TRBJ2-5 | TRBV29-1 | - | CSVEGQQGETQYF | TGCAGCGTTGAAGGTCAACAGGGAGAGACCCAGTACTTC
TRBJ2-3 | TRBV7-9 | - | CASSSVGISTDTQYF | TGTGCCAGCAGCAGCGTGGGGATAAGCACAGATACGCAGTATTTT
TRBJ1-1 | TRBV5-1 | - | CASSPVTGNTEAFF | TGCGCCAGCAGCCCCGTTACCGGGAACACTGAAGCTTTCTTT